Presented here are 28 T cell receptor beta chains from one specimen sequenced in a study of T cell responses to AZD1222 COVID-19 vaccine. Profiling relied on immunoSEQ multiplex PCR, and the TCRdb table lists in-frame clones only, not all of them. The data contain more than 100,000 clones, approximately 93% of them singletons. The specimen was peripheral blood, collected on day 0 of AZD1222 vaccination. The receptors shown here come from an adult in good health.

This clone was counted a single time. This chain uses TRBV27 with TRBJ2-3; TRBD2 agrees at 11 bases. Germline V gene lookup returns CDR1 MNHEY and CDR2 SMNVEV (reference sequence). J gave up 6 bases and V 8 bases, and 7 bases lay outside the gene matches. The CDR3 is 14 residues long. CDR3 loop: CASRLAGGMDTQYF. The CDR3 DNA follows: TGTGCCAGCCGGTTAGCGGGGGGGATGGATACGCAGTATTTT.

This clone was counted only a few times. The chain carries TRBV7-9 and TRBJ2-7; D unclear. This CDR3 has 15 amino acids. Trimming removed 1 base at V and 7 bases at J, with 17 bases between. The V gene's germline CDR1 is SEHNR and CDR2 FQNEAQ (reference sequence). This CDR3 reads CASSLDGRWFSEQYF. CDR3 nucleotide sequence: TGTGCCAGCAGCTTAGATGGCAGGTGGTTTTCGGAGCAGTACTTC.

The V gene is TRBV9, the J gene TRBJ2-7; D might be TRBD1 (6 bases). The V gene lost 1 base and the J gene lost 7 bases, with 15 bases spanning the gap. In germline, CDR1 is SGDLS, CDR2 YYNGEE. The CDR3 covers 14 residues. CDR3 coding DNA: TGTGCCAGCAGCGTACTAGGGACCCAGGGGGAGCAGTACTTC. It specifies CASSVLGTQGEQYF.

The CDR3 DNA follows: TGTGCCAGCAGCCGGAGGTCCTTCTCTGGAAACACCATATATTTT. Residues: CASSRRSFSGNTIYF. This chain links TRBV14 with TRBJ1-3; no reliable D call. The CDR3 runs 15 residues. V lost 4 bases to trimming and J lost 0 bases, with 10 bases between them. Germline V lookup: CDR1 SGHDN, CDR2 FVKESK.

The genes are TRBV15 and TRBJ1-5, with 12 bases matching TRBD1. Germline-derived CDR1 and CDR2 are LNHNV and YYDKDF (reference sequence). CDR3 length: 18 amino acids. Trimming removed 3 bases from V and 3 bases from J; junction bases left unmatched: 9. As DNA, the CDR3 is TGTGCCACCAGCAGTTGGCCCGGGACAGGGGGCTCCAATCAGCCCCAGCATTTT. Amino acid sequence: CATSSWPGTGGSNQPQHF.

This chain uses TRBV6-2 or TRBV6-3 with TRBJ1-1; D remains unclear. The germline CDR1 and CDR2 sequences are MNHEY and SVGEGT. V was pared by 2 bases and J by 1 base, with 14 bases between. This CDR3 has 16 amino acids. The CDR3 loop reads CASSYPTSRGNTEAFF. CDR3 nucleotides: TGTGCCAGCAGTTACCCTACGTCACGCGGGAACACTGAAGCTTTCTTT.

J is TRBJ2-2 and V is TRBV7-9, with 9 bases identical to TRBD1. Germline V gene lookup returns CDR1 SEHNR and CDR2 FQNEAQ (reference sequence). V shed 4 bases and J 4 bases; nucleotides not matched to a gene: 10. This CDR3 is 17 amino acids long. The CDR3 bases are TGTGCCAGCAGCTCCGGCCGTGCACAGGGGGCCACCGGGGAGCTGTTTTTT. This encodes CASSSGRAQGATGELFF.

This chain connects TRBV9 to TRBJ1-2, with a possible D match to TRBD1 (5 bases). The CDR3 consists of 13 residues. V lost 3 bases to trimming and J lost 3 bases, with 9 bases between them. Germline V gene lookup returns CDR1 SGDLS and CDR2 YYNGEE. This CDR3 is CASSAVRDYGYTF. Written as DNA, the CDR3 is TGTGCCAGCAGCGCTGTCAGGGACTATGGCTACACCTTC. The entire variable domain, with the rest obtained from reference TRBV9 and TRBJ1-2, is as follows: DSGVTQTPKHLITATGQRVTLRCSPRSGDLSVYWYQQSLDQGLQFLIQYYNGEERAKGNILERFSAQQFPDLHSELNLSSLELGDSALYFCASSAVRDYGYTFGSGTRLTVV.

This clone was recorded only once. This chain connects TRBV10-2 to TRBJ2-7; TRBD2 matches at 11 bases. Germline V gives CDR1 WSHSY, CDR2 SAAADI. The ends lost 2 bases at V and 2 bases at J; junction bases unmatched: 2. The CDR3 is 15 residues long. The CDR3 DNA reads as TGCGCCAGCAGTGAGACTAGCGGGGGACCCTACGAGCAGTACTTC. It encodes CASSETSGGPYEQYF.

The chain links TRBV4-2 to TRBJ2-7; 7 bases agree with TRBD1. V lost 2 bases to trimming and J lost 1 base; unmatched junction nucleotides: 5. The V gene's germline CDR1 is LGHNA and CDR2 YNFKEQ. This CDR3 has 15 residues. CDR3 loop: CASSQLGTESYEQYF. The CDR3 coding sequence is TGTGCCAGCAGCCAACTCGGGACAGAGTCCTACGAGCAGTACTTC.

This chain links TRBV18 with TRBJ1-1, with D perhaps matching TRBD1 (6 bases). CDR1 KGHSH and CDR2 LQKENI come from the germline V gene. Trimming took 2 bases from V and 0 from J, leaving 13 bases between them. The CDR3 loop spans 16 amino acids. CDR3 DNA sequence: TGTGCCAGCTCACCAGCGCCGGGACAACTGAACACTGAAGCTTTCTTT. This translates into CASSPAPGQLNTEAFF.

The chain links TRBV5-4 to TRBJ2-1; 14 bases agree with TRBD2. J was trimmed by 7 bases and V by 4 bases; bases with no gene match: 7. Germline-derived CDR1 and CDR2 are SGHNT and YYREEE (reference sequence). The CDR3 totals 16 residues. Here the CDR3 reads CASSPGLAGDLNEQFF. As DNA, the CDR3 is TGTGCCAGCAGCCCGGGACTAGCGGGAGACCTAAATGAGCAGTTCTTC. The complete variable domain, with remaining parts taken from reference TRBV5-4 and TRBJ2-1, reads ETGVTQSPTHLIKTRGQQVTLRCSSQSGHNTVSWYQQALGQGPQFIFQYYREEENGRGNFPPRFSGLQFPNYSSELNVNALELDDSALYLCASSPGLAGDLNEQFFGPGTRLTVL.

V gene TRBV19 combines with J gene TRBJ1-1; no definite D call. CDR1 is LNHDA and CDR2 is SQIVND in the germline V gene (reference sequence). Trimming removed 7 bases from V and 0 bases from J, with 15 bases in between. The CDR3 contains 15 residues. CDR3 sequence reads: CASNSLEKMNTEAFF. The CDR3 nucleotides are TGTGCCAGTAACTCCTTGGAGAAGATGAACACTGAAGCTTTCTTT.

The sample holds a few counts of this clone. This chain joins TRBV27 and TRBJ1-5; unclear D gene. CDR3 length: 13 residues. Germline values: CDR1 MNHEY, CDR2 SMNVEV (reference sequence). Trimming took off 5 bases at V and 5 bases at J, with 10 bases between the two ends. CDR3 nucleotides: TGTGCCAGCAGTATTAGCCGTGATCAGCCCCAGCATTTT. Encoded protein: CASSISRDQPQHF.

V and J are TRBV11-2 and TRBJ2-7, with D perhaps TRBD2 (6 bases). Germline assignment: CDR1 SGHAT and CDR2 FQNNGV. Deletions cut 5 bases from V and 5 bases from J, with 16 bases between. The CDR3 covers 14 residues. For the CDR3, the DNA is TGTGCCAGCAGCACGACTAGATCTTACCACGAGCAGTACTTC. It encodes CASSTTRSYHEQYF.

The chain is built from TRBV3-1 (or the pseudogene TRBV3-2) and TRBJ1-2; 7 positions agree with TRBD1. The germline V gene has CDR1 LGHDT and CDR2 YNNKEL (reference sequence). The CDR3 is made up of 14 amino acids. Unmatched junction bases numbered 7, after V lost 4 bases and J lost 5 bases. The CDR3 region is CASSRGGTDYGYTF. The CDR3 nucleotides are TGTGCCAGCAGCCGAGGCGGGACAGATTATGGCTACACCTTC.

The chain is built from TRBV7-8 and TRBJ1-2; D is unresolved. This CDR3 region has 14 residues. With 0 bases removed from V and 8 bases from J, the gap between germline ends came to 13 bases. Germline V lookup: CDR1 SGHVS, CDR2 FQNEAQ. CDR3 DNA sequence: TGTGCCAGCAGCTTAGCCGGATTCTCCAGGGGCTACACCTTC. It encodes CASSLAGFSRGYTF.

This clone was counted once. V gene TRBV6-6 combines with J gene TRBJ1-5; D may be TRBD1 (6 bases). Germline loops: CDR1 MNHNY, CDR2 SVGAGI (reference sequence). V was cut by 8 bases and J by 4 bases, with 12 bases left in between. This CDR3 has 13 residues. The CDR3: CASLRGLNQPQHF. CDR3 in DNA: TGTGCCAGCCTAAGGGGGTTGAATCAGCCCCAGCATTTT.

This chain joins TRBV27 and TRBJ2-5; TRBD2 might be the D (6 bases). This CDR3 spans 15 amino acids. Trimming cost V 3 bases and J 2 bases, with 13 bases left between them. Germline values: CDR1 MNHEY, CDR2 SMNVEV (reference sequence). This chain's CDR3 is CASSFLAGSQETQYF. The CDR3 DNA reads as TGTGCCAGCAGTTTCCTGGCGGGATCACAAGAGACCCAGTACTTC.

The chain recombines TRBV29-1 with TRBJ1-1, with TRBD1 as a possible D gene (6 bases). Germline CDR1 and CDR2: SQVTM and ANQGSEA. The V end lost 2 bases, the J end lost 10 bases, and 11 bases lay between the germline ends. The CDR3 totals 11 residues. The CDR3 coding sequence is TGCAGCGTTGAATGGGGGGCCGGAGCTTTCTTT. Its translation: CSVEWGAGAFF. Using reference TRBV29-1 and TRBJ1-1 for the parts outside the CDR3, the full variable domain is SAVISQKPSRDICQRGTSLTIQCQVDSQVTMMFWYRQQPGQSLTLIATANQGSEATYESGFVIDKFPISRPNLTFSTLTVSNMSPEDSSIYLCSVEWGAGAFFGQGTRLTVV.

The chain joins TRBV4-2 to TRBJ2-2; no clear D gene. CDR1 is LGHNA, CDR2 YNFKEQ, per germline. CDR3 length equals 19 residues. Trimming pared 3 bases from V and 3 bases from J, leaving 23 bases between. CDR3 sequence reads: CASSHRFPNYPIYTGELFF. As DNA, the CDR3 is TGTGCCAGCAGCCATCGTTTCCCTAACTACCCAATTTACACCGGGGAGCTGTTTTTT.

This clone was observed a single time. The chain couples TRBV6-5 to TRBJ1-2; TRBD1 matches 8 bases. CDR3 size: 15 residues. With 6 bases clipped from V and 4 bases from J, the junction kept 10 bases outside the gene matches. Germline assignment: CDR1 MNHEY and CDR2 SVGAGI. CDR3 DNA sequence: TGTGCCAGCAGCCGTCCCGGGACAGGTTTCTATGGCTACACCTTC. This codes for CASSRPGTGFYGYTF.

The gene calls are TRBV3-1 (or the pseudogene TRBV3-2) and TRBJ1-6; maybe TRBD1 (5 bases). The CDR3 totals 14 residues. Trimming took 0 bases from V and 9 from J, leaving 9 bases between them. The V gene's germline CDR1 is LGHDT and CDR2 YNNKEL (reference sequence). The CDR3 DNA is TGTGCCAGCAGCCAAGAAGGGACTTTTTCACCCCTCCACTTT. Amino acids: CASSQEGTFSPLHF.

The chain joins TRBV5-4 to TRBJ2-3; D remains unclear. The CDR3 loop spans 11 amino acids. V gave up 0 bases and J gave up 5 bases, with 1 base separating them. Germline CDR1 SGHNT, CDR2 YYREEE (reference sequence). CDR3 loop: CASSLEDTQYF. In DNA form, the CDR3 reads TGTGCCAGCAGCTTGGAAGATACGCAGTATTTT.

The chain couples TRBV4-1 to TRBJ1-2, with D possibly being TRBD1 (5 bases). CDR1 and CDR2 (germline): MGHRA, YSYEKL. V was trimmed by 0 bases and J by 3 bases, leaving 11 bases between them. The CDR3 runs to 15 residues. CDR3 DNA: TGCGCCAGCAGCCAAGATTGGGGACGGGACTATGGCTACACCTTC. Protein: CASSQDWGRDYGYTF.

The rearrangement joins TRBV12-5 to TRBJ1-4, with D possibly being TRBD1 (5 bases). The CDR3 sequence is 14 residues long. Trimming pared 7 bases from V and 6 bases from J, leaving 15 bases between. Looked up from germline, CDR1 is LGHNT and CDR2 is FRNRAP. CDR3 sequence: CASDQGDSDEKLFF. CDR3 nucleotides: TGTGCTAGTGATCAGGGTGATTCGGATGAAAAACTGTTTTTT.

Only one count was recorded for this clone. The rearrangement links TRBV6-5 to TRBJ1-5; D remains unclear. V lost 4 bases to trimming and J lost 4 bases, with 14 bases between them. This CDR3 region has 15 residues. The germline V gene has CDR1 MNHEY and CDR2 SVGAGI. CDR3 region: CASSLVFNDNQPQHF. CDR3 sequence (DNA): TGTGCCAGCAGTTTAGTATTTAATGATAATCAGCCCCAGCATTTT.

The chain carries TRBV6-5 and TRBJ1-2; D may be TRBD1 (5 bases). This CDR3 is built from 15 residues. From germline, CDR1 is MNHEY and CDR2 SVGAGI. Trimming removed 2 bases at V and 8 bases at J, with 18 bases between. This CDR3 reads CASSYGEQAGRGYTF. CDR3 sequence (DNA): TGTGCCAGCAGTTACGGGGAACAGGCCGGTCGGGGCTACACCTTC.